Here is one TCR beta chain with its context. Germline assignment: CDR1 SGHTS and CDR2 YDEGEE. This CDR3 is built from 15 residues. V lost 6 bases and J lost 11, with 24 bases in between. The record originates from a study of blood T cell repertoires in COVID-19. Per the authors' pipeline: By means of reference gene primer amplification, nucleated cell counts were estimated. Data came from immunoSEQ multiplex PCR; TCRdb stores just in-frame clones and leaves some out. The DNA gave D and trimming, while V, J and clone size come from that table. The data contain fewer than 200,000 clones, nearly 90% of them singletons.

Sample: peripheral blood. V and J are TRBV5-8 and TRBJ1-3, with D tentatively TRBD1 (5 bases). The TCR comes from a man aged 18 to 29 who had recovered from COVID-19. In DNA form, the CDR3 reads TGTGCCAGCACCGCGACCGGGGGACTACAAATACCCATATATTTT. Protein sequence: CASTATGGLQIPIYF.